Listed here are 18 T cell receptor beta chains from one sample, sequenced in a study of blood T cell repertoires in COVID-19. Sequencing was performed with immunoSEQ multiplex PCR; in TCRdb, only in-frame clones are kept and a portion is missing. The sample gives around 480,000 clones, roughly nine tenths of which show up once; 0.7% is in the top ten. The sample consisted of PBMCs or T cells enriched from blood (not recorded which). The receptors shown here come from a young woman who had recovered from COVID-19.

The chain joins TRBV27 to TRBJ1-6; the D is unclear. Germline CDR1 reads MNHEY; CDR2 reads SMNVEV (reference sequence). Trimming shortened V by 6 bases and J by 8 bases, and 8 bases separated the two germline ends. The CDR3 has 12 amino acids. Here the CDR3 reads CASRRADSPLHF. For the CDR3, the DNA is TGTGCCAGCAGAAGAGCCGATTCACCCCTCCACTTT.

This rearrangement joins TRBV30 to TRBJ2-7; D may be TRBD2 (7 bases). The CDR3 runs to 14 residues. The V gene's germline CDR1 is GTSNPN and CDR2 SVGIG (reference sequence). Deletions cut 2 bases from V and 2 bases from J, with 13 bases between. CDR3 nucleotides: TGTGCCTGGAGTAAGGGGGGGCATGCCTACGAGCAGTACTTC. Protein sequence: CAWSKGGHAYEQYF.

The chain carries TRBV5-6 and TRBJ2-1, with D perhaps matching TRBD2 (6 bases). CDR1 SGHDT and CDR2 YYEEEE come from the germline V gene. Trimming took off 2 bases at V and 4 bases at J, with 16 bases between the two ends. CDR3 length equals 16 residues. Here the CDR3 DNA reads TGTGCCAGCAGCTTATCCGGGACGGGGGATTACAATGAGCAGTTCTTC. Protein: CASSLSGTGDYNEQFF. The variable domain in full, with the rest retrieved from reference TRBV5-6 and TRBJ2-1, is DAGVTQSPTHLIKTRGQQVTLRCSPKSGHDTVSWYQQALGQGPQFIFQYYEEEERQRGNFPDRFSGHQFPNYSSELNVNALLLGDSALYLCASSLSGTGDYNEQFFGPGTRLTVL.

The chain has TRBV5-6 and TRBJ1-2; 9 bases fit TRBD1. Germline loops: CDR1 SGHDT, CDR2 YYEEEE. V trimming: 0 bases; J trimming: 3 bases; junction bases outside the gene matches: 9. The CDR3 loop spans 17 amino acids. The CDR3, as DNA: TGTGCCAGCAGCTTGGGGGCTGGCACAGGGGGCGACTATGGCTACACCTTC. The encoded protein is CASSLGAGTGGDYGYTF.

The chain combines TRBV7-2 with TRBJ2-5; TRBD2 matches 7 bases. CDR3 size: 14 residues. The germline gives CDR1 SGHTA, CDR2 FQGNSA. The J segment lost 5 bases and the V segment lost 5 bases, leaving 8 bases of the junction unmatched. The CDR3 reads CASSPQRGYETQYF. DNA of the CDR3: TGTGCCAGCAGCCCCCAGCGGGGATACGAGACCCAGTACTTC.

This chain connects TRBV5-6 to TRBJ2-7, with D unclear. Germline V CDR1 and CDR2: SGHDT, YYEEEE. This CDR3 has 13 amino acids. V was shortened by 3 bases and J by 0 bases, with 7 bases between the two germline ends. The CDR3 DNA is TGTGCCAGCAGCTCTTCCAGCTCCTACGAGCAGTACTTC. Translation: CASSSSSSYEQYF.

The gene calls are TRBV6-5 and TRBJ2-7; 9 nucleotides match TRBD1. The CDR3 length is 13 residues. Germline values: CDR1 MNHEY, CDR2 SVGAGI. V lost 7 bases to trimming and J lost 3 bases; unmatched junction nucleotides: 4. The CDR3 DNA reads TGTGCCAGCACTCCGACAGGGGGCTACGAGCAGTACTTC. It is translated as CASTPTGGYEQYF.

The chain has TRBV4-2 and TRBJ1-2; D is perhaps TRBD1 (6 bases). Germline values: CDR1 LGHNA, CDR2 YNFKEQ. Trimming removed 4 bases from V and 1 base from J, with 13 bases in between. The CDR3 runs to 15 residues. CDR3 sequence reads: CASSPDRQNNYGYTF. In nucleotides, the CDR3 is TGTGCCAGCAGCCCGGACAGACAAAATAACTATGGCTACACCTTC.

The rearrangement links TRBV30 to TRBJ1-2, with D unresolved. The germline gives CDR1 GTSNPN, CDR2 SVGIG (reference sequence). There are 13 residues in the CDR3. Trimming took 2 bases from V and 4 from J, leaving 11 bases between them. In nucleotides, the CDR3 is TGTGCCTGGAGTCTAAGCCGGGGCTATGGCTACACCTTC. It codes for CAWSLSRGYGYTF.

J is TRBJ2-3 and V is TRBV5-1; D is uncertain. Germline CDR1 reads SGHRS; CDR2 reads YFSETQ. This CDR3 region has 15 residues. Between the trimmed V and J ends, which lost 2 bases and 0 bases, there was a span of 10 bases. CDR3 sequence (DNA): TGCGCCAGCAGCTTAAAGCCATCTAGCACAGATACGCAGTATTTT. This translates into CASSLKPSSTDTQYF.

The V call is TRBV11-2, the J call TRBJ1-6, with 9 bases lining up with TRBD1. Germline loops: CDR1 SGHAT, CDR2 FQNNGV. The CDR3 has 16 amino acids. With V trimmed by 0 bases and J by 8 bases, 5 bases remained unmatched. The CDR3, as DNA: TGTGCCAGCAGCTTAGATGCGGGACAGGGATATTCACCCCTCCACTTT. The encoded protein is CASSLDAGQGYSPLHF.

The chain links TRBV30 to TRBJ1-1; D is ambiguous. The V and J ends lost 2 bases and 6 bases respectively, with 10 bases between them. This CDR3 spans 12 amino acids. Germline CDR1 is GTSNPN and CDR2 is SVGIG (reference sequence). CDR3 region: CAWSLSLSEAFF. The DNA of the CDR3 is TGTGCCTGGAGTCTTTCCTTATCTGAAGCTTTCTTT.

This rearrangement joins TRBV4-1 to TRBJ2-7; tentative D call: TRBD2 (5 bases). Germline V gene data show CDR1 as MGHRA and CDR2 as YSYEKL. V was trimmed by 4 bases and J by 5 bases, leaving 24 bases between them. The length of the CDR3 is 17 residues. The CDR3 reads CASSRETYPGSWHEQYF. The CDR3 bases are TGCGCCAGCAGCCGGGAGACTTATCCCGGGTCTTGGCACGAGCAGTACTTC.

The chain links TRBV5-8 to TRBJ2-2; 7 bases are a match to TRBD1. Germline loops: CDR1 SGHTS, CDR2 YDEGEE. The CDR3 runs to 16 residues. V lost 4 bases and J lost 2; bases outside the gene matches: 8. The CDR3 protein is CASSHGDSQNTGELFF. The CDR3, as DNA: TGTGCCAGCAGCCACGGGGACAGCCAAAACACCGGGGAGCTGTTTTTT.

The CDR3 nucleotides are TGTGCCAGCAGTGAAAGTTGGTCGGGCTCTGGAAACACCATATATTTT. It is translated as CASSESWSGSGNTIYF. The chain links TRBV2 to TRBJ1-3, with D unclear. The CDR3 sequence is 16 residues long. CDR1 is SNHLY, CDR2 FYNNEI, per germline. V lost 2 bases and J 0 bases, leaving 11 bases between the germline ends.

This chain links TRBV11-2 with TRBJ2-3, with 8 bases lining up with TRBD2. Germline lookup yields CDR1 SGHAT and CDR2 FQNNGV. With V trimmed by 4 bases and J by 5 bases, 11 bases remained unmatched. The CDR3 is 16 amino acids. CDR3 sequence (DNA): TGTGCCAGCAGCTATGGACTCGGCGGGGGGATAGATACGCAGTATTTT. It is translated as CASSYGLGGGIDTQYF.

CDR3 region: CSVEEGRDTGELFF. DNA for the CDR3: TGCAGCGTTGAAGAGGGGAGGGACACCGGGGAGCTGTTTTTT. V usage is TRBV29-1 and J usage is TRBJ2-2; 7 nucleotides align to TRBD2. CDR3 length: 14 residues. The V segment lost 0 bases and the J segment 3 bases; nucleotides outside the gene matches: 1. Germline V gives CDR1 SQVTM, CDR2 ANQGSEA.

The CDR3 here is CASSSTRGGSSTDTQYF. The CDR3 DNA is TGTGCCAGCAGTTCTACCCGGGGGGGGTCGAGCACAGATACGCAGTATTTT. The chain uses TRBV6-2 or TRBV6-3 and TRBJ2-3; 8 bases map to TRBD2. With V trimmed by 4 bases and J by 0 bases, 9 bases remained unmatched. This CDR3 comprises 17 residues. The germline V gene has CDR1 MNHEY and CDR2 SVGEGT.